The source of this T cell receptor (beta chain) is a study of shared clonotypes between healthy human individuals (dated by TCRdb to 2019 to 2021). About the study as a whole: Three men and a couple of women, aged 18 to 49 years, made up the cohort. For each donor, CD4 naive and CD4 memory were each given three plates, CD8 naive was given two plates, and CD8 memory was given one plate. To estimate repertoire size and how much clonotypes are shared between individuals, the study performed deep sequencing of blood TCR repertoires from a few healthy adults. Libraries were prepared and TCR repertoires were sequenced by different laboratories using diverse techniques, in order to increase sequencing depth and limit assay-specific biases. Leukapheresis yielded between about 0.85 and 9.5 billion PBMCs per donor.

V and J lose 0 bases and 9 bases, and a span of 12 bases separates them. Per the germline V gene (reference sequence), GTSNPN is the CDR1 and SVGIG is the CDR2. The cysteine opens and the phenylalanine closes a CDR3 of 12 amino acids. Of the read, only the CDR3 DNA is kept; its 36 bases are in frame from base 1. Using the deep immunoSEQ assay, TCR CDR3 regions were amplified from genomic DNA by multiplex PCR. Extracted genomic DNA from each cell subset was distributed evenly across all wells of several immunoSEQ 96-well plates, and each plate was treated as a replicate. Each replicate PCR for sorted subsets received about 0.2 ug genomic DNA, equal to roughly 30,000 T cell genomes. The purified libraries were quantified using a Qubit 3.0 fluorometer, sized with a Bioanalyzer 2100, and then quantified again using the KAPA Library Quantification kit. Each immunoSEQ 96-well plate was sequenced on its own single-read 150-cycle Illumina NextSeq 550 flow cell. The study's own analysis went as follows. Because the immunoSEQ output held only junctional sequences and lacked quality scores, the filtering could not match the filtering applied to full-length reads. To assign V/J genes and CDR3, sequences were annotated against IMGT germline references using PyIR, a Python wrapper for IgBLAST v1.9. Reads with weak V/J assignments (E-value above 1e-6), missing CDR3, stop codons, out-of-frame junctions, or ambiguous translated residues were removed. V3J clonotypes were defined as sequences sharing the same inferred V gene, J gene, and CDR3 amino acid sequence. The percentage overlap between two repertoires was calculated by dividing the number of shared unique clonotypes by the size of the smaller repertoire. Richness of each repertoire was evaluated using RTK rarefaction, the Chao1 estimator, and Recon v2.1 estimates of unobserved clonotypes. Generation probabilities were computed with OLGA for all TCRbeta clonotypes obtained by the gDNA method from four donors. Not all clones reach the TCRdb copy of this immuneACCESS table, which keeps in-frame sequences only. Checked studies attribute under half of the gap to unresolved V genes and leave the rest unexplained. The D gene and trimming were derived from the DNA, and the V and J assignments and clone size from that table. In all, the sample holds approximately 2,000,000 clones, and about nine tenths of those were seen once. 0.37% of the sample is taken by the ten largest.

Healthy HIV-negative adults with no recently reported acute infections or vaccinations were included as donors. Every donor was a Caucasian adult residing in Nashville, Tennessee, USA. Magnetic negative selection was used to enrich CD4+ T cells, after which naive cells were positively selected on CD45RA and the negative fraction became the memory subset. Blood was collected by leukapheresis, and PBMCs were isolated by Ficoll-Histopaque density gradient centrifugation and then cryopreserved in liquid nitrogen vapor phase. Purity and quantity of every magnetically sorted T cell population were checked by analytical flow cytometry. Genomic DNA was isolated from every sorted fraction and measured by UV absorbance on a Nanodrop 2000c. Note on this clone: Its cognate antigen has yet to be identified. Base qualities are not at hand, and no much larger clone is one base apart.

Broad study findings and their caveats: Only blood was sampled, and tissue TCR repertoires likely differ from those in blood. Pairwise subsampling led to the expectation that sequencing depth would affect the degree of clonotype sharing among donors. Compared with non-shared clonotypes, clonotypes shared by all four sorted-subset donors had higher generation probabilities. Rarefaction of sorted-subset datasets indicated incomplete sequencing despite the large sequencing depth. Larger estimated clonotype richness was generally found for naive subsets than for memory subsets. The small number of donors limited the genetic and exposure-history diversity represented. Across a few donors, about 4.5% of naive CD4, approximately 3.6% of naive CD8, about 2% of memory CD4, and approximately 0.4% of memory CD8 clonotypes were shared.

The source is a man younger than 35 in good health. Some clones in this sample may be carry-over from other donors' samples. The chain employs TRBV30 and TRBJ2-7; no D gene is confidently identified. Source material: naive CD4+ T cells from PBMCs. The intended sense of this specimen's cell subset or site label: CD45RA+ positively selected. The DNA reads as follows: TGTGCCTGGAGTGTACTTCAAACGGTGCAGTACTTC. This sequence encodes CAWSVLQTVQYF.